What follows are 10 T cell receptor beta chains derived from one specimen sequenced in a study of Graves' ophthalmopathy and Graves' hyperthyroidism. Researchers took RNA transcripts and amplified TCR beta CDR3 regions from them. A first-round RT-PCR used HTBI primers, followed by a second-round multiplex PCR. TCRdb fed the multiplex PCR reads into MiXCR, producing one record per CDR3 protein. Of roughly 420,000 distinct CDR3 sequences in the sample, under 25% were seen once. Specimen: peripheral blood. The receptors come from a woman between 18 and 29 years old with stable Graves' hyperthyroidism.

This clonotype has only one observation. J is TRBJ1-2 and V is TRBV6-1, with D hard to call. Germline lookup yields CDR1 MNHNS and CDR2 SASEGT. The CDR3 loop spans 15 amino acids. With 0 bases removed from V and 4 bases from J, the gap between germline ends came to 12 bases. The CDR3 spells CASSEANTSGYGYTF. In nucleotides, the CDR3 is TGTGCCAGCAGTGAAGCGAACACTTCTGGCTATGGCTACACCTTC.

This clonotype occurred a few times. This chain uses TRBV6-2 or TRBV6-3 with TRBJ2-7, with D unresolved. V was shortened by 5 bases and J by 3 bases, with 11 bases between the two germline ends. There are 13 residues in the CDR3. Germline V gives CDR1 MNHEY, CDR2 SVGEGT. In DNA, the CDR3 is TGTGCCAGCAGTCCCGGTGCTTACTACGAGCAGTACTTC. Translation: CASSPGAYYEQYF.

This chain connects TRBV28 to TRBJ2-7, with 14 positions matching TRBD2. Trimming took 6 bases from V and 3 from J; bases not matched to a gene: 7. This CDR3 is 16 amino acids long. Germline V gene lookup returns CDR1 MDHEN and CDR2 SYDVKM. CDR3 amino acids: CASRRLAGGDRYEQYF. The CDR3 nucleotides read TGTGCCAGCAGAAGACTAGCGGGAGGGGACCGCTACGAGCAGTACTTC.

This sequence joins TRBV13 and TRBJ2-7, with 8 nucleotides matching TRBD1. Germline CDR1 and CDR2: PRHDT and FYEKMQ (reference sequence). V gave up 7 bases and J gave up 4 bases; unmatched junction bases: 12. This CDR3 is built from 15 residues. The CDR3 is CASTHGTGGTYEQYF. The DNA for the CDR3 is TGTGCCAGCACCCACGGGACAGGTGGAACGTACGAGCAGTACTTC.

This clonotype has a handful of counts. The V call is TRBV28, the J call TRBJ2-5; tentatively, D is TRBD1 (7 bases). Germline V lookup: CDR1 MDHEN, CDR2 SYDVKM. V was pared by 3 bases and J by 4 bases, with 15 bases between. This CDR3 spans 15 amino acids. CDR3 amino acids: CASSFSQGGLETQYF. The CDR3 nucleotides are TGTGCCAGCAGTTTCTCCCAGGGGGGACTAGAGACCCAGTACTTC.

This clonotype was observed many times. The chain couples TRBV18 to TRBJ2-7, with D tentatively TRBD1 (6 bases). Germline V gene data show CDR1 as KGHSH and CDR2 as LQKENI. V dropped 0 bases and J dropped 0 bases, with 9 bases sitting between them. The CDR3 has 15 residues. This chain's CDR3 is CASSPPGATSYEQYF. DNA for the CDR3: TGTGCCAGCTCACCACCGGGGGCGACCTCCTACGAGCAGTACTTC.

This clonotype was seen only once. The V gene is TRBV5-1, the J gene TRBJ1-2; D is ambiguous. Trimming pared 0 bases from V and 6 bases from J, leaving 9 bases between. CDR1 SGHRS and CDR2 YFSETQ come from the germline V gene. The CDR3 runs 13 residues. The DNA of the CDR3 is TGCGCCAGCAGCTTGGGGGAAGGACATGGCTACACCTTC. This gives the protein CASSLGEGHGYTF.

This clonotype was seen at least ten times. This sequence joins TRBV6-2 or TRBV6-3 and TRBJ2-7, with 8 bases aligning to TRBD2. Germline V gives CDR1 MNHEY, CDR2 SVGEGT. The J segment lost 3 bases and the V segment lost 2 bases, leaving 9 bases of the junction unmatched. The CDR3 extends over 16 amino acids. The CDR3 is CASSYRMGGGNYEQYF. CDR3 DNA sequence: TGTGCCAGCAGTTACAGAATGGGCGGGGGGAACTACGAGCAGTACTTC.

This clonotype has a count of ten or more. CDR3 DNA sequence: TGCGCCAGCAGCGGTCAGGGGGCGAACACCGGGGAGCTGTTTTTT. This encodes CASSGQGANTGELFF. This chain links TRBV5-1 with TRBJ2-2, with 7 nucleotides matching TRBD1. CDR3 length: 15 residues. From germline, CDR1 is SGHRS and CDR2 YFSETQ. J was trimmed by 0 bases and V by 4 bases; bases with no gene match: 3.

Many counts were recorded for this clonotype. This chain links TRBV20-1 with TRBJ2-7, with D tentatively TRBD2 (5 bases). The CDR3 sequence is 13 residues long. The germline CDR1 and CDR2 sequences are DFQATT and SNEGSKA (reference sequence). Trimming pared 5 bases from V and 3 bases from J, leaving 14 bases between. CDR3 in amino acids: CSAQAGDGYEQYF. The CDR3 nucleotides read TGCAGTGCTCAGGCCGGGGATGGCTACGAGCAGTACTTC.